The 3 T cell receptor beta chains listed next were all sequenced from one sample in a study of blood T cell repertoires in COVID-19. Sequencing used immunoSEQ multiplex PCR; TCRdb keeps in-frame clones, though not all of them. In the table there are around 230,000 clones, roughly 84% of which are singletons. The sequenced material came from peripheral blood. The receptors originated from a man aged 35-49 years who had recovered from COVID-19.

The gene calls are TRBV27 and TRBJ2-2, with D perhaps matching TRBD1 (5 bases). The V end was cut by 2 bases, the J end by 13 bases, with 11 bases between. In germline, CDR1 is MNHEY, CDR2 SMNVEV (reference sequence). This CDR3 region has 12 residues. The CDR3 DNA is TGTGCCAGCAGTTTAATAACAGGCCGGCTGTTTTTT. Residues: CASSLITGRLFF.

V is TRBV5-4 and J is TRBJ2-7, with 10 bases identical to TRBD1. Trimming cost V 4 bases and J 2 bases; bases outside gene matches: 6. Germline V gene data show CDR1 as SGHNT and CDR2 as YYREEE (reference sequence). The CDR3 covers 15 residues. The CDR3 sequence: CASSPSGQGAYEQYF. Here the CDR3 DNA reads TGTGCCAGCAGCCCCTCCGGACAGGGGGCCTACGAGCAGTACTTC.

The chain links TRBV7-9 to TRBJ1-4; no clear D. The CDR3 length is 13 residues. CDR1 and CDR2 (germline): SEHNR, FQNEAQ (reference sequence). V was clipped by 7 bases and J by 7 bases, with 13 bases between them. The CDR3 region has the DNA TGTGCCAGCATACCTTCGGAGGGTGAAAAACTGTTTTTT. It specifies CASIPSEGEKLFF.